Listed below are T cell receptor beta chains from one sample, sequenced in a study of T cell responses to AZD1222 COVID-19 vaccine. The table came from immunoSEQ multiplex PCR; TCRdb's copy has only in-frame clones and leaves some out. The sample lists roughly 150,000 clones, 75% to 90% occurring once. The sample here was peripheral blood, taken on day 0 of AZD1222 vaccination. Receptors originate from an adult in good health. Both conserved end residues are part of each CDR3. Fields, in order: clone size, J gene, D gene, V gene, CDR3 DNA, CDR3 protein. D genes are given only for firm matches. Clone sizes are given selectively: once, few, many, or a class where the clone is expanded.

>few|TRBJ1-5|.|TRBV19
TGTGCCAGTAGCCTATTAGACACATTCAATCAGCCCCAGCATTTT
CASSLLDTFNQPQHF
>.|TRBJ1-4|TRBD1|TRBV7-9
TGTGCCAGCAGCTATGGACAGGCTAGGGAAAAACTGTTTTTT
CASSYGQAREKLFF
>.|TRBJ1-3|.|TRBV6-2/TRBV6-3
TGTGCCAGCAGTTACCCCTCTGGAAACACCATATATTTT
CASSYPSGNTIYF
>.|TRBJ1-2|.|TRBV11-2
TGTGCCAGCAGCTTAGAGTATGAGCAGCATGGCTACACCTTC
CASSLEYEQHGYTF
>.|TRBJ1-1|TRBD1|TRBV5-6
TGTGCCAGCAGCCGACAGGGTTGGACTGAAGCTTTCTTT
CASSRQGWTEAFF
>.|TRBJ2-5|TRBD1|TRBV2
TGTGCCAGCAGGACAGACAGGGGGTTGGAGACCCAGTACTTC
CASRTDRGLETQYF
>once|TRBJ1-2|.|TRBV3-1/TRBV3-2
TGTGCCAGCAGCCAAGCCGGGGGCGGTGGCTACACCTTC
CASSQAGGGGYTF
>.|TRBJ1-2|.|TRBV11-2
TGTGCCAGCAGCTTAGTCGGCCAGCCACCCCCTTATGGCTACACCTTC
CASSLVGQPPPYGYTF
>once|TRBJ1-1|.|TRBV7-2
TGTGCCAGCAGCGTACAGACGAACACTGAAGCTTTCTTT
CASSVQTNTEAFF
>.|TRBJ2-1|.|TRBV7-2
TGTGCCAGCAGCTACTCTGGCGGGGCCGGTGGCAATGAGCAGTTCTTC
CASSYSGGAGGNEQFF
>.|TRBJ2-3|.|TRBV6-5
TGTGCCAGCAGTACCCCCGGACTTCGCACAGATACGCAGTATTTT
CASSTPGLRTDTQYF
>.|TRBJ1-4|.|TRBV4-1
TGCGCCAGCAGCCAGGTCCAACTTGAAAAACTGTTTTTT
CASSQVQLEKLFF
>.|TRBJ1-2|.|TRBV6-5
TGTGCCAGCAGTTACGACGGTAGGATCAACTATGGCTACACCTTC
CASSYDGRINYGYTF
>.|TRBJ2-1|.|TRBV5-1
TGCGCCAGCAGCTTGGATGGCGGGTCAGGCAATGAGCAGTTCTTC
CASSLDGGSGNEQFF